The clone carrying this TCR beta chain was counted ten times or more. Trimming removed 2 bases at V and 5 bases at J, with 7 bases between. The CDR3 spans 13 residues. Per germline, CDR1 SGHVS and CDR2 FQNEAQ. This sample is part of a study of neurological immune-mediated disorders. TCRdb called the 5' RACE reads again in MiXCR, with one record for every CDR3 protein. The repertoire holds fewer than 85,000 distinct CDR3 sequences, with roughly 3.9% as singletons. The receptor comes from a man between 25 and 39 years old with multiple sclerosis. The chain has TRBV7-8 and TRBJ2-1; no firm D call. Sequenced input: PBMCs. CDR3 sequence (DNA): TGTGCCAGCAGCTTACGCCTGAACAATGAGCAGTTCTTC. Its protein product is CASSLRLNNEQFF.